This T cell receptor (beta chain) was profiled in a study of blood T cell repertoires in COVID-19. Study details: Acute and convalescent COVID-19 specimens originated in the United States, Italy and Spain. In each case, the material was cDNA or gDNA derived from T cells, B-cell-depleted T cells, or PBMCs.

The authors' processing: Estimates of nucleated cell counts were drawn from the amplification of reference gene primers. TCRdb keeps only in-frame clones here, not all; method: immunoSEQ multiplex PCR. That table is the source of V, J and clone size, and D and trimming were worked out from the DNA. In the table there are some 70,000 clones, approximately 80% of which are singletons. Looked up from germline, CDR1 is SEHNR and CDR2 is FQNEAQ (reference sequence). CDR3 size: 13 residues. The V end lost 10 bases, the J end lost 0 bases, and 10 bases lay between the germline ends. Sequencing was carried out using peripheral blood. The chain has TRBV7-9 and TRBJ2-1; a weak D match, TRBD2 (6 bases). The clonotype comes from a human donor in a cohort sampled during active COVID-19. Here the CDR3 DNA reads TGTGCCACCTCCGGGGGCTCCTACAATGAGCAGTTCTTC. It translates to CATSGGSYNEQFF. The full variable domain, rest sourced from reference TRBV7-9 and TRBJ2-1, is DTGVSQNPRHKITKRGQNVTFRCDPISEHNRLYWYRQTLGQGPEFLTYFQNEAQLEKSRLLSDRFSAERPKGSFSTLEIQRTEQGDSAMYLCATSGGSYNEQFFGPGTRLTVL.